This T cell receptor beta chain was identified during a study of tumor and adjacent non-tumor tissue in lung cancer. Overall study context: Stage I to III disease affected 10 men and roughly 5 women aged about 31 to 76. Whole-study findings and limits: Normal lung showed higher cumulative top 100 clone frequency than tumor.

This sample's RNA came from whole unsorted tissue. This clonotype has a handful of counts. Its target is unknown. Given a much more abundant clone one base away, this may be a read error. TCRbeta libraries were built with three rounds of nested PCR, modified from ARM-PCR. TCRdb used MiXCR to reprocess the multiplex PCR reads, holding one entry per CDR3 protein. This table holds some 120,000 distinct CDR3 sequences, 55% to 75% found once. The length of the CDR3 is 13 residues. The germline CDR1 and CDR2 sequences are DFQATT and SNEGSKA (reference sequence). V lost 0 bases to trimming and J lost 6 bases, with 9 bases between them.

The sample consisted of lung tumor tissue. J is TRBJ1-5 and V is TRBV20-1; D not resolved. The TCR sequence derives from a man aged 30 to 45 with non-small cell lung cancer. CDR3: CSARDTVGQPQHF. The CDR3 DNA is TGCAGTGCTAGAGATACTGTTGGTCAGCCCCAGCATTTT.